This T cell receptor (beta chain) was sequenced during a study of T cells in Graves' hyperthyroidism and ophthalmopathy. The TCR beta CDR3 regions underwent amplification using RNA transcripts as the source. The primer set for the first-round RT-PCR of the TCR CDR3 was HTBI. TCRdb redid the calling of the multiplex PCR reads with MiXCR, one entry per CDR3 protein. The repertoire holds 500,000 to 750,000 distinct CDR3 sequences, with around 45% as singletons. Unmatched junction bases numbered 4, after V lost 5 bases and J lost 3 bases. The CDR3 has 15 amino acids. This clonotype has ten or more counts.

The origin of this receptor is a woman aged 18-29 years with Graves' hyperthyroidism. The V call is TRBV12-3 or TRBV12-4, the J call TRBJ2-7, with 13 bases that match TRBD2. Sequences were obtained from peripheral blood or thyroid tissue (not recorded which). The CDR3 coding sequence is TGTGCCAGCAGTCCCGGGACTAGCGGGATCTACGAGCAGTACTTC. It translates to CASSPGTSGIYEQYF.